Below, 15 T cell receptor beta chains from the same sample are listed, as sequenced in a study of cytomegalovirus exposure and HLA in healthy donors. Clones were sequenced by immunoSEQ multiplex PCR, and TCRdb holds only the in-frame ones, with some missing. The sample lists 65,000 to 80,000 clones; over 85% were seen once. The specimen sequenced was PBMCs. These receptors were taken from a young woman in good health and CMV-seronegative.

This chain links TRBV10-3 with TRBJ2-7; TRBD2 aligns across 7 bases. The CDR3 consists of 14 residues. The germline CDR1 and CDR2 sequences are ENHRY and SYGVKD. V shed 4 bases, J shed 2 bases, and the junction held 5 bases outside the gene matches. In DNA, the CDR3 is TGTGCCATCAGTGGAACGAGCGGGGCCTACGAGCAGTACTTC. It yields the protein CAISGTSGAYEQYF.

The CDR3 loop is CASSLSPGLTYEQYF. The CDR3 bases are TGTGCCAGCAGCTTAAGTCCGGGACTCACCTACGAGCAGTACTTC. The V gene is TRBV7-8, the J gene TRBJ2-7; D perhaps matches TRBD2 (6 bases). Trimming removed 2 bases at V and 2 bases at J, with 13 bases between. The CDR3 runs to 15 residues. Germline assignment: CDR1 SGHVS and CDR2 FQNEAQ.

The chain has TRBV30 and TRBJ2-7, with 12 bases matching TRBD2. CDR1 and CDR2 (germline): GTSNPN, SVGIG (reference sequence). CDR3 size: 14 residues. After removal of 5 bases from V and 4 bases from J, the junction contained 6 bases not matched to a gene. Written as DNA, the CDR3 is TGTGCCTGGGAACTAGCGGGAGGAGGTTACGAGCAGTACTTC. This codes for CAWELAGGGYEQYF.

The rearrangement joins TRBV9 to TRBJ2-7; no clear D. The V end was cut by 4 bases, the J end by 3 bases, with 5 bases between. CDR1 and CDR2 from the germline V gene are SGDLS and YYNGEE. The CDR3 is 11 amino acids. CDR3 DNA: TGTGCCAGCAGCATCCTCTACGAGCAGTACTTC. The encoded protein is CASSILYEQYF.

The CDR3 here is CASSQTTGDADTQYF. CDR3 nucleotide sequence: TGCGCCAGCAGCCAAACGACAGGGGACGCAGATACGCAGTATTTT. The V gene is TRBV4-3, the J gene TRBJ2-3; 8 nucleotides agree with TRBD1. Germline V CDR1 and CDR2: LGHNA, YSLEER. The length of the CDR3 is 15 residues. J gave up 4 bases and V 2 bases, and 5 bases lay outside the gene matches.

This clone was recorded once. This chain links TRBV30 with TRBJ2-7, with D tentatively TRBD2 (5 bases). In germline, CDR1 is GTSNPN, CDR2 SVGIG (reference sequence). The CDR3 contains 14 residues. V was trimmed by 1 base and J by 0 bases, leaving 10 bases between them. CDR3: CAWSGPRASYEQYF. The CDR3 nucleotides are TGTGCCTGGAGTGGCCCGAGGGCCTCCTACGAGCAGTACTTC.

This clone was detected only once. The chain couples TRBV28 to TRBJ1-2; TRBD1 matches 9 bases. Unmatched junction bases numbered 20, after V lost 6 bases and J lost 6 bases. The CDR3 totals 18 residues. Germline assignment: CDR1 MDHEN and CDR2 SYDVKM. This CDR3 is CASSRGPPWTGEIDGYTF. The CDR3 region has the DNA TGTGCCAGCAGCCGCGGCCCTCCATGGACAGGGGAGATTGATGGCTACACCTTC.

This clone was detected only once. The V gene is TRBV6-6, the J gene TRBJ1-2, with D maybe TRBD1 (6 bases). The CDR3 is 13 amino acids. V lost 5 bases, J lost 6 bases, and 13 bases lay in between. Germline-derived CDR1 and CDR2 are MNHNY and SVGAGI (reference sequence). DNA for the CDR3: TGTGCCAGCAGTACAGGGTACAGGGATGGCTACACCTTC. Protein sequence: CASSTGYRDGYTF.

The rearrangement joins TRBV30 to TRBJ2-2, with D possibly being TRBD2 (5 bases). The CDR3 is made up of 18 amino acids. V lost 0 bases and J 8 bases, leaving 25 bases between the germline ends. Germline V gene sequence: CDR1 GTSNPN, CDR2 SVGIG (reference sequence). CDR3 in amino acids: CAWSVLLGVGPPGGELFF. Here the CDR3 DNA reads TGTGCCTGGAGTGTCCTCCTGGGTGTCGGGCCTCCGGGGGGGGAGCTGTTTTTT.

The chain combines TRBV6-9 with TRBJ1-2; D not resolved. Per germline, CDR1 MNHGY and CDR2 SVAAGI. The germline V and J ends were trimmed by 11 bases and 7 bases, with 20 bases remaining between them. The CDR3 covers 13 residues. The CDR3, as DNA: TGTGCCGCCCCGAGGCGCGGGATTCCTGGCTACACCTTC. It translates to CAAPRRGIPGYTF.

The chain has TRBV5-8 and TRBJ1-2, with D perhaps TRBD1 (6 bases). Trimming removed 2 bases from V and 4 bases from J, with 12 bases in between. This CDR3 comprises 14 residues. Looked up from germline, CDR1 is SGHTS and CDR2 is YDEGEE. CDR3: CASSFRQVLYGYTF. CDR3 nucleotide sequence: TGTGCCAGCAGCTTCCGACAGGTCCTCTATGGCTACACCTTC.

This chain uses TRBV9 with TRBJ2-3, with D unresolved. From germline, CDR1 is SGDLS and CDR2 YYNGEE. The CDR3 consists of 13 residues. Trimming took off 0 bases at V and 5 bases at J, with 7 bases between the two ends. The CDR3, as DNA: TGTGCCAGCAGCGTAGGAGTGGTAGATACGCAGTATTTT. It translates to CASSVGVVDTQYF.

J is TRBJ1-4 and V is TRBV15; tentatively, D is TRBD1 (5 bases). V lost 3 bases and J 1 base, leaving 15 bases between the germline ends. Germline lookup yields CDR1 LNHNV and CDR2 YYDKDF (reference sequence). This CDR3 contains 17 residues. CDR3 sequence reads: CATSSFFDSVTNEKLFF. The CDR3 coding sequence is TGTGCCACCAGCAGTTTCTTTGACAGCGTAACTAATGAAAAACTGTTTTTT.

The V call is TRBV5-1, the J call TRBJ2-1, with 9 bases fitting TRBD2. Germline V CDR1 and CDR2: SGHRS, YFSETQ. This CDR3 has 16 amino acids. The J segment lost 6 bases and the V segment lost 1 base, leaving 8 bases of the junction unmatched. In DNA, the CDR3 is TGCGCCAGCAGCTTGTTAGCGGGAGCTAGAGGCAATGAGCAGTTCTTC. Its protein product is CASSLLAGARGNEQFF.

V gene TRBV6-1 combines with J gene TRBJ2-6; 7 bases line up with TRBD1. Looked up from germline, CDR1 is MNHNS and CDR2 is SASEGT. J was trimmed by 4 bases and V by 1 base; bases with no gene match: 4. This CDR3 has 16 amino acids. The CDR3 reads CASSEEQGSGANVLTF. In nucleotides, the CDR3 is TGTGCCAGCAGTGAAGAACAGGGGTCCGGGGCCAACGTCCTGACTTTC.